One T cell receptor (beta chain) is described in this entry. As yet, its antigen is unknown. The data stem from a study of STAT5B mutations in CD4+ large granular lymphocyte leukemia. Study-level results: 25% of private leukemic clonotypes occurred rarely in other patients' non-leukemic repertoires. Higher CD4+ than CD8+ T-LGLL clonality might reflect small sample size.

This CDR3 is 14 amino acids long. Trimming removed 1 base from V and 6 bases from J; junction bases left unmatched: 4. Germline CDR1 LGHNA, CDR2 YNFKEQ. Sequencing used immunoSEQ multiplex PCR; TCRdb keeps in-frame clones, though not all of them. The data show tens of thousands of clones, with 80% to 90% seen just once and under 4.5% held by the top ten. The TCR was taken from a human donor in good health. The genes are TRBV4-2 and TRBJ1-2; 8 bases are a match to TRBD1. The material sequenced was CD4+ T cells from blood buffy coats. CDR3 in amino acids: CASSQAPTGDGYTF. CDR3 coding DNA: TGTGCCAGCAGCCAAGCTCCGACAGGGGATGGCTACACCTTC.